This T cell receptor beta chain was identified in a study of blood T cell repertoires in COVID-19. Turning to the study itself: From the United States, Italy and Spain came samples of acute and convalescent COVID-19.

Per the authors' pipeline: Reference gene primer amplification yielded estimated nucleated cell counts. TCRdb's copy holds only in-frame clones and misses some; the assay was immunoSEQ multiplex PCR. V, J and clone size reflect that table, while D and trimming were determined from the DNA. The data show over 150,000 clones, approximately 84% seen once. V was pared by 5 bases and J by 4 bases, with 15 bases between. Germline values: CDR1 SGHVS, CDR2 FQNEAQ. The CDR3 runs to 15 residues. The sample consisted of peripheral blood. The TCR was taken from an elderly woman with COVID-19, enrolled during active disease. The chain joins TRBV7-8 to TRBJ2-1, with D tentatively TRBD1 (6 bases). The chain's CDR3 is CASSPNRVAYNEQFF. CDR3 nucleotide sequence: TGTGCCAGCAGCCCGAACAGGGTTGCTTACAATGAGCAGTTCTTC.